These T cell receptor beta chains were read from a single sample in a study of response to subunit inactivated influenza vaccine. TCRdb independently ran MiXCR on the RT-PCR reads; one entry per CDR3 protein. The table has approximately 500,000 distinct CDR3 sequences, approximately 12% seen once. Sequenced here: PBMCs from blood, sampled roughly 6 weeks after vaccination. The receptors were gathered from a man aged 50 to 60 who received an inactivated influenza vaccine. CDR3s include the opening cysteine and the closing phenylalanine or tryptophan. D genes are given only for firm matches. Expanded clones get a size class; other rows say once, few or many, or leave the size out.

J gene: TRBJ2-1; V gene: TRBV20-1; D gene: TRBD2; clone size: NA; CDR3 protein: CSALAGAGDEQFF; CDR3 DNA: TGCAGTGCTTTAGCGGGAGCAGGCGATGAGCAGTTCTTC
J gene: TRBJ2-7; V gene: TRBV29-1; D gene: NA; clone size: few; CDR3 protein: CSVDRLSSYEQYF; CDR3 DNA: TGCAGCGTCGACAGGCTCAGCTCCTACGAGCAGTACTTC
J gene: TRBJ2-2; V gene: TRBV4-2; D gene: TRBD2; clone size: few; CDR3 protein: CASSHVSGSNTGELFF; CDR3 DNA: TGTGCCAGCAGCCATGTTAGCGGGTCAAACACCGGGGAGCTGTTTTTT
J gene: TRBJ2-7; V gene: TRBV30; D gene: NA; clone size: NA; CDR3 protein: CAWDQGRSYEQYF; CDR3 DNA: TGTGCCTGGGACCAGGGGCGATCCTACGAGCAGTACTTC
J gene: TRBJ2-5; V gene: TRBV20-1; D gene: NA; clone size: many; CDR3 protein: CSAEGAGLFDQETQYF; CDR3 DNA: TGCAGTGCCGAGGGCGCGGGACTGTTTGACCAAGAGACCCAGTACTTC
J gene: TRBJ2-5; V gene: TRBV5-5; D gene: TRBD1; clone size: NA; CDR3 protein: CASSLVQGAQETQYF; CDR3 DNA: TGTGCCAGCAGCTTGGTACAGGGGGCTCAAGAGACCCAGTACTTC
J gene: TRBJ2-6; V gene: TRBV5-1; D gene: NA; clone size: NA; CDR3 protein: CASSAAKGDLSGANVLTF; CDR3 DNA: TGCGCCAGCAGCGCGGCCAAGGGGGACCTCTCTGGGGCCAACGTCCTGACTTTC
J gene: TRBJ2-1; V gene: TRBV12-3/TRBV12-4; D gene: NA; clone size: NA; CDR3 protein: CASSLAREGVKFF; CDR3 DNA: TGTGCCAGCAGTTTAGCGCGTGAAGGGGTGAAGTTCTTC
J gene: TRBJ2-5; V gene: TRBV5-1; D gene: NA; clone size: NA; CDR3 protein: CASSLAGRQYQETQYF; CDR3 DNA: TGCGCCAGCAGCTTGGCCGGGCGGCAGTACCAAGAGACCCAGTACTTC
J gene: TRBJ2-5; V gene: TRBV30; D gene: NA; clone size: NA; CDR3 protein: CAWSGSVLQETQYF; CDR3 DNA: TGTGCCTGGAGTGGCTCGGTTCTTCAAGAGACCCAGTACTTC
J gene: TRBJ2-1; V gene: TRBV18; D gene: TRBD1; clone size: many; CDR3 protein: CASSRLQGAGYNEQFF; CDR3 DNA: TGTGCCAGCTCACGTCTACAGGGGGCTGGGTACAATGAGCAGTTCTTC
J gene: TRBJ2-3; V gene: TRBV14; D gene: TRBD1; clone size: few; CDR3 protein: CASSQGTGARTDTQYF; CDR3 DNA: TGTGCCAGCAGCCAAGGGACAGGGGCCCGCACAGATACGCAGTATTTT
J gene: TRBJ2-2; V gene: TRBV12-3/TRBV12-4; D gene: NA; clone size: few; CDR3 protein: CASSFRIFTGELFF; CDR3 DNA: TGTGCCAGCAGTTTTCGTATCTTCACCGGGGAGCTGTTTTTT
J gene: TRBJ2-2; V gene: TRBV4-1; D gene: TRBD1; clone size: many; CDR3 protein: CASSHSPGTGNTGELFF; CDR3 DNA: TGCGCCAGCAGCCATTCACCCGGGACAGGGAACACCGGGGAGCTGTTTTTT